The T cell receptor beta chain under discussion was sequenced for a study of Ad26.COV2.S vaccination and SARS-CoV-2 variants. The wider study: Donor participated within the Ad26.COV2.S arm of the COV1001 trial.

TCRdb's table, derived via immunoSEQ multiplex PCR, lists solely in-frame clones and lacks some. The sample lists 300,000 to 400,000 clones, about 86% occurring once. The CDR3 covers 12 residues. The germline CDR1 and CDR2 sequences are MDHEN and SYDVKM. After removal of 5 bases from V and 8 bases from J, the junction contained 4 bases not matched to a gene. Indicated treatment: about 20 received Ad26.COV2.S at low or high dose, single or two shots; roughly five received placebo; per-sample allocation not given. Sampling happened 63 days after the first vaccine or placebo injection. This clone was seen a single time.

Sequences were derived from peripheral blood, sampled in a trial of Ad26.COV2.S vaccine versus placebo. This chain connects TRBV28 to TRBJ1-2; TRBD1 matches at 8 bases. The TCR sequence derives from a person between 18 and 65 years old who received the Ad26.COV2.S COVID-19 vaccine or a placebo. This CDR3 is CASSPRQGGYTF. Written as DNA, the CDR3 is TGTGCCAGCAGTCCCCGACAGGGGGGCTACACCTTC.